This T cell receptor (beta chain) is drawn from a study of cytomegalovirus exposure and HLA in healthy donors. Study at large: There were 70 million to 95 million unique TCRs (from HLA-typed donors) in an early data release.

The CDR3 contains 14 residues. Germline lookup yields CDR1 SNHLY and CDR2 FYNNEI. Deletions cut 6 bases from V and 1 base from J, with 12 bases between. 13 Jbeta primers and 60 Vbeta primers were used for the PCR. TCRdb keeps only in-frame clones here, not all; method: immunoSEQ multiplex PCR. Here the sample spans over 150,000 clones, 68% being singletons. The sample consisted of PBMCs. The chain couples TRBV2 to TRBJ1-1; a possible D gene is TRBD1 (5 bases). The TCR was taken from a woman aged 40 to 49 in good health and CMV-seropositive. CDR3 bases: TGTGCCAGCAGCCTGTTGACAGAGAACACTGAAGCTTTCTTT. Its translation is CASSLLTENTEAFF.